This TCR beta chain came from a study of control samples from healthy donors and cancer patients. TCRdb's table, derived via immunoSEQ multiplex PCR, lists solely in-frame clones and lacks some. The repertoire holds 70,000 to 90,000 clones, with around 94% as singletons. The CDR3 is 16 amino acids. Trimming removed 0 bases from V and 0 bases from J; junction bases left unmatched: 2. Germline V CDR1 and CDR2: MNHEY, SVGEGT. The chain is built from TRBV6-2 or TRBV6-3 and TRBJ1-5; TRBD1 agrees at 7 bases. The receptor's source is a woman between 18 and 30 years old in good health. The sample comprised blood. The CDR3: CASSYSTGSSNQPQHF. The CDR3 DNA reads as TGTGCCAGCAGTTACTCGACAGGGAGTAGCAATCAGCCCCAGCATTTT.